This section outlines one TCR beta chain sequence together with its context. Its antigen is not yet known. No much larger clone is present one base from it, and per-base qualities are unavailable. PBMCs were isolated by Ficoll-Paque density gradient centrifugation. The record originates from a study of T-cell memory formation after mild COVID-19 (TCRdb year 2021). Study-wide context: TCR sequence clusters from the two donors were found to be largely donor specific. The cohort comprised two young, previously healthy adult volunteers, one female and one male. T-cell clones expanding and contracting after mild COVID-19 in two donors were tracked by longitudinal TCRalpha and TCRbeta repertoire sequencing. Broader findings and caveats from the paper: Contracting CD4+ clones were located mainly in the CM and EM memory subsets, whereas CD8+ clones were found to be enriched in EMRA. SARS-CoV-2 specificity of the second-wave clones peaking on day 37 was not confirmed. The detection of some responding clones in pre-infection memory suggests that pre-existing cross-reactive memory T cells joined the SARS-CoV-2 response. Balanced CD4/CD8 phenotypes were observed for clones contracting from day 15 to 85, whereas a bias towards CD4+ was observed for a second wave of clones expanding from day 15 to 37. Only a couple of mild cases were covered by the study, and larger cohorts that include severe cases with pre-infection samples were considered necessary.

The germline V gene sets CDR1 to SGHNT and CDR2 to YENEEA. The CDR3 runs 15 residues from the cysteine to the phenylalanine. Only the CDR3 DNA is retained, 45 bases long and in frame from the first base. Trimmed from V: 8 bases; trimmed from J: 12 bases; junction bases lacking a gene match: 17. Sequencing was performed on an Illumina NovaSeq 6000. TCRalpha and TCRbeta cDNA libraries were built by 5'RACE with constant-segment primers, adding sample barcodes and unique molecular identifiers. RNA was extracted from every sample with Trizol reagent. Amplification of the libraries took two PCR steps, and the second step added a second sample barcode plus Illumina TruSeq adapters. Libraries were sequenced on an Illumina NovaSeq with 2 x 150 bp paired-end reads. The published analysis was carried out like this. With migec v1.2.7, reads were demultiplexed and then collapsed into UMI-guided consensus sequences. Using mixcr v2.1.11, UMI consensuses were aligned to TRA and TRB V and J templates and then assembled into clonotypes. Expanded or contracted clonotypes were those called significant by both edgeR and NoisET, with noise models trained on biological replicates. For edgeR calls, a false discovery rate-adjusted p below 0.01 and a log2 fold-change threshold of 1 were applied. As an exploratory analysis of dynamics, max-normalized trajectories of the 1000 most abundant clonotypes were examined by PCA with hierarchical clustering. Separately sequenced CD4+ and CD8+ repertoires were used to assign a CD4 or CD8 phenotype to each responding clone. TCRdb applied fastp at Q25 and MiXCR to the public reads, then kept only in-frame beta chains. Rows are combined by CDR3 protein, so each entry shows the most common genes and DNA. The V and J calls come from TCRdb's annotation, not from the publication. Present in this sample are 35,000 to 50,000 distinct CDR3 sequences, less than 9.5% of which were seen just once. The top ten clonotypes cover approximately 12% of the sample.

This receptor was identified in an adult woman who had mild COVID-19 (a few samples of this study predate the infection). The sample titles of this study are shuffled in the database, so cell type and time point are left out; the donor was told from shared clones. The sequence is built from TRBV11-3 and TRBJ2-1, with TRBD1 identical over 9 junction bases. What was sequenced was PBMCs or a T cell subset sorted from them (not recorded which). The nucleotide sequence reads TGTGCCAGCCTACCTCCGGGACAGGGTTTCGAGTGGCAGTTCTTC. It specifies CASLPPGQGFEWQFF.